These T cell receptor beta chains were read from a single sample in a study of PD-L1 blockade in urothelial cancer. Using immunoSEQ multiplex PCR, the repertoire was profiled, and TCRdb retains in-frame clones only, with some absent. The data contain about 110,000 clones, approximately 85% of them singletons. Sequenced here: PBMCs, sampled around atezolizumab (anti-PD-L1) treatment. These receptors came from a man aged 50-60 years with urothelial cancer. Each CDR3 is given with its conserved first and last residue. Each record gives: J gene, D gene, clone size, V gene, CDR3 protein, CDR3 DNA. D genes are given only for firm matches. The size field is filled for only some rows; it gives once, few, many or a size class.

J: TRBJ1-4
D: TRBD1
size: NA
V: TRBV28
CDR3: CASRPIRGRNEKLFF
DNA: TGTGCCAGCAGACCTATCAGGGGGCGTAATGAAAAACTGTTTTTT

J: TRBJ2-1
D: NA
size: NA
V: TRBV5-1
CDR3: CASYSGYRLHEQFF
DNA: TGCGCCAGCTACTCGGGATATCGGCTTCATGAGCAGTTCTTC

J: TRBJ2-5
D: TRBD2
size: NA
V: TRBV4-1
CDR3: CASSQMWGWAGEGETQYF
DNA: TGCGCCAGCAGCCAAATGTGGGGTTGGGCGGGGGAAGGGGAGACCCAGTACTTC

J: TRBJ1-1
D: NA
size: NA
V: TRBV7-2
CDR3: CASSLVLGENTEAFF
DNA: TGTGCCAGCAGCTTAGTGCTAGGGGAGAACACTGAAGCTTTCTTT

J: TRBJ2-5
D: NA
size: NA
V: TRBV4-1
CDR3: CASSKQGAETQYF
DNA: TGCGCCAGCAGCAAACAGGGAGCAGAGACCCAGTACTTC

J: TRBJ2-4
D: TRBD1
size: NA
V: TRBV18
CDR3: CASSLDRDIQYF
DNA: TGTGCCAGCTCATTGGACAGGGACATTCAGTACTTC

J: TRBJ2-5
D: TRBD2
size: NA
V: TRBV9
CDR3: CASSVTSGRYGETQYF
DNA: TGTGCCAGCAGCGTGACTAGCGGGAGGTATGGTGAGACCCAGTACTTC

J: TRBJ2-5
D: NA
size: once
V: TRBV19
CDR3: CASSQMKSMAQETQYF
DNA: TGTGCCAGTAGTCAGATGAAATCAATGGCCCAAGAGACCCAGTACTTC

J: TRBJ2-7
D: TRBD1
size: NA
V: TRBV27
CDR3: CASSVGQGNYEQYF
DNA: TGTGCCAGCAGTGTCGGACAGGGTAACTACGAGCAGTACTTC

J: TRBJ2-7
D: TRBD2
size: NA
V: TRBV5-4
CDR3: CASSLVGREGYEQYF
DNA: TGTGCCAGCAGCTTGGTTGGCAGGGAGGGCTACGAGCAGTACTTC

J: TRBJ2-2
D: TRBD1
size: NA
V: TRBV29-1
CDR3: CSVEGDRGFTGELFF
DNA: TGCAGCGTTGAAGGGGACAGGGGATTCACCGGGGAGCTGTTTTTT

J: TRBJ2-3
D: TRBD1
size: once
V: TRBV5-6
CDR3: CASSARDRKSDTQYF
DNA: TGTGCCAGCAGCGCCCGGGACAGAAAATCGGATACGCAGTATTTT

J: TRBJ2-2
D: NA
size: few
V: TRBV6-1
CDR3: CASSATSMTGELFF
DNA: TGTGCCAGCAGTGCGACTAGTATGACGGGGGAGCTGTTTTTT

J: TRBJ2-7
D: TRBD2
size: NA
V: TRBV30
CDR3: CAWKRLAGGSEQYF
DNA: TGTGCCTGGAAGAGATTAGCGGGAGGCTCCGAGCAGTACTTC

J: TRBJ1-1
D: NA
size: NA
V: TRBV18
CDR3: CASSPSVPGGGMAFF
DNA: TGTGCCAGCTCACCATCAGTCCCGGGCGGAGGGATGGCTTTCTTT

J: TRBJ2-1
D: TRBD2
size: once
V: TRBV7-3
CDR3: CASSLTSASGDNEQFF
DNA: TGTGCCAGCAGCTTAACGTCGGCTAGCGGAGACAATGAGCAGTTCTTC

J: TRBJ2-2
D: NA
size: NA
V: TRBV6-1
CDR3: CASSELQGNTGELFF
DNA: TGTGCCAGCAGTGAGTTACAGGGGAACACCGGGGAGCTGTTTTTT

J: TRBJ1-1
D: NA
size: NA
V: TRBV27
CDR3: CASSLIDRDTEAFF
DNA: TGTGCCAGCAGTTTGATCGACAGAGACACTGAAGCTTTCTTT

J: TRBJ2-1
D: TRBD1
size: few
V: TRBV6-1
CDR3: CASSEGQGTYNEQFF
DNA: TGTGCCAGCAGTGAAGGACAGGGCACCTACAATGAGCAGTTCTTC

J: TRBJ1-5
D: TRBD1
size: NA
V: TRBV18
CDR3: CASSPRQGPREPQHF
DNA: TGTGCCAGCTCGCCAAGACAGGGACCTCGGGAACCCCAGCATTTT

J: TRBJ1-5
D: NA
size: NA
V: TRBV7-2
CDR3: CASSTRTRPNQPQHF
DNA: TGTGCCAGCAGCACCCGGACACGACCCAATCAGCCCCAGCATTTT

J: TRBJ2-7
D: TRBD2
size: NA
V: TRBV7-2
CDR3: CASSPLPGGRPSSYEQYF
DNA: TGTGCCAGCAGCCCCCTGCCGGGAGGGCGCCCAAGCTCCTACGAGCAGTACTTC

J: TRBJ2-1
D: NA
size: NA
V: TRBV5-4
CDR3: CASSLLVSGPEQFF
DNA: TGTGCCAGCAGCTTGCTAGTTAGCGGACCTGAGCAGTTCTTC

J: TRBJ1-2
D: NA
size: NA
V: TRBV6-6
CDR3: CASSSRQVTNYGYTF
DNA: TGTGCCAGCAGTTCCCGCCAGGTTACTAACTATGGCTACACCTTC

J: TRBJ2-3
D: TRBD2
size: NA
V: TRBV6-1
CDR3: CASNPSGRTDTQYF
DNA: TGTGCCAGCAATCCTAGCGGGAGAACAGATACGCAGTATTTT

J: TRBJ1-2
D: NA
size: NA
V: TRBV28
CDR3: CASQTSVDYGYTF
DNA: TGTGCCTCTCAGACTTCGGTCGACTATGGCTACACCTTC

J: TRBJ1-2
D: NA
size: NA
V: TRBV28
CDR3: CASSFRQHYGYTF
DNA: TGTGCCAGCAGTTTTCGACAGCACTATGGCTACACCTTC

J: TRBJ2-7
D: TRBD2
size: NA
V: TRBV6-1
CDR3: CASSQRGPYEQYF
DNA: TGTGCCAGCAGCCAGCGGGGGCCCTACGAGCAGTACTTC

J: TRBJ2-5
D: NA
size: NA
V: TRBV5-1
CDR3: CASTWDLGQTQYF
DNA: TGCGCCAGTACCTGGGATTTGGGGCAGACCCAGTACTTC

J: TRBJ2-7
D: TRBD1
size: NA
V: TRBV4-2
CDR3: CASSQGRTGNYEQYF
DNA: TGTGCCAGCAGCCAAGGGCGGACAGGGAACTACGAGCAGTACTTC

J: TRBJ1-5
D: TRBD1
size: NA
V: TRBV28
CDR3: CASSTGQGGNQPQHF
DNA: TGTGCCAGCAGTACGGGACAGGGGGGCAATCAGCCCCAGCATTTT

J: TRBJ2-6
D: NA
size: NA
V: TRBV6-5
CDR3: CASSPRRSGANVLTF
DNA: TGTGCCAGCAGCCCCAGGCGCTCTGGGGCCAACGTCCTGACTTTC

J: TRBJ2-2
D: TRBD2
size: NA
V: TRBV7-2
CDR3: CASSFLAGGVGELFF
DNA: TGTGCCAGCAGCTTTCTAGCGGGAGGAGTCGGGGAGCTGTTTTTT

J: TRBJ2-1
D: NA
size: NA
V: TRBV6-1
CDR3: CASSLTRTSYNEQFF
DNA: TGTGCCAGCAGCCTGACTCGTACTTCCTACAATGAGCAGTTCTTC

J: TRBJ1-2
D: NA
size: NA
V: TRBV28
CDR3: CASSLDRQRGYTF
DNA: TGTGCCAGCAGTTTAGACCGACAACGGGGCTACACCTTC

J: TRBJ2-1
D: TRBD2
size: once
V: TRBV6-5
CDR3: CASSTHQAGGWLF
DNA: TGTGCCAGCAGTACCCACCAAGCGGGAGGATGGCTCTTC

J: TRBJ2-1
D: TRBD2
size: few
V: TRBV28
CDR3: CASSSVLAGSRLDNEQFF
DNA: TGTGCCAGCAGTTCGGTATTAGCGGGGAGTAGACTAGACAATGAGCAGTTCTTC

J: TRBJ1-1
D: NA
size: NA
V: TRBV19
CDR3: CASTRTLNTEAFF
DNA: TGTGCCAGTACCAGGACTCTGAACACTGAAGCTTTCTTT

J: TRBJ2-5
D: NA
size: NA
V: TRBV5-4
CDR3: CASSLLTGFETQYF
DNA: TGTGCCAGCAGCTTACTAACAGGGTTCGAGACCCAGTACTTC

J: TRBJ2-4
D: NA
size: NA
V: TRBV10-2
CDR3: CASSESLSAKNIQYF
DNA: TGCGCCAGCAGTGAGTCCTTATCGGCCAAAAACATTCAGTACTTC

J: TRBJ2-3
D: NA
size: NA
V: TRBV4-1
CDR3: CASSQDGGDTQYF
DNA: TGCGCCAGCAGCCAAGATGGCGGAGATACGCAGTATTTT

J: TRBJ2-7
D: TRBD1
size: NA
V: TRBV5-1
CDR3: CASSLVPGQEAEQYF
DNA: TGCGCCAGCAGCTTGGTGCCGGGACAGGAGGCCGAGCAGTACTTC

J: TRBJ2-7
D: NA
size: NA
V: TRBV6-5
CDR3: CASSSTGKFPYEQYF
DNA: TGTGCCAGCAGTTCGACAGGCAAGTTCCCCTACGAGCAGTACTTC

J: TRBJ2-1
D: NA
size: NA
V: TRBV2
CDR3: CASTLKSGNGEQFF
DNA: TGTGCCAGCACGCTGAAGTCAGGGAACGGTGAGCAGTTCTTC

J: TRBJ2-5
D: NA
size: NA
V: TRBV7-9
CDR3: CASSVRGSQHETQYF
DNA: TGTGCCAGCAGCGTTCGGGGGTCCCAACATGAGACCCAGTACTTC

J: TRBJ2-3
D: TRBD2
size: NA
V: TRBV7-8
CDR3: CASSSLAGSRADTQYF
DNA: TGTGCCAGCAGCTCGTTAGCGGGATCCAGGGCAGATACGCAGTATTTT

J: TRBJ1-1
D: NA
size: once
V: TRBV5-1
CDR3: CASSLDREGAEAFF
DNA: TGCGCCAGCAGCTTGGACAGGGAGGGGGCTGAAGCTTTCTTT

J: TRBJ2-7
D: NA
size: once
V: TRBV11-2
CDR3: CASSLGAGGSYEQYF
DNA: TGTGCCAGCAGCCTAGGGGCGGGCGGGTCCTACGAGCAGTACTTC

J: TRBJ2-1
D: NA
size: NA
V: TRBV28
CDR3: CASSFGGLVLDEQFF
DNA: TGTGCCAGCAGTTTCGGCGGGTTGGTGCTTGATGAGCAGTTCTTC

J: TRBJ1-2
D: NA
size: NA
V: TRBV2
CDR3: CASSNSLENYGYTF
DNA: TGTGCCAGCAGTAATTCCCTTGAGAACTATGGCTACACCTTC

J: TRBJ2-2
D: NA
size: once
V: TRBV5-1
CDR3: CASRGFDSSNTGELFF
DNA: TGCGCCAGCAGAGGCTTCGACAGCTCGAACACCGGGGAGCTGTTTTTT

J: TRBJ1-5
D: TRBD1
size: NA
V: TRBV6-5
CDR3: CASRQGDQPQHF
DNA: TGTGCCAGCCGACAGGGGGACCAGCCCCAGCATTTT

J: TRBJ2-7
D: TRBD2
size: NA
V: TRBV7-2
CDR3: CASSSEAGPMSYEQYF
DNA: TGTGCCAGCAGCTCAGAAGCGGGACCGATGTCCTACGAGCAGTACTTC

J: TRBJ2-5
D: TRBD2
size: NA
V: TRBV7-8
CDR3: CASSLQLAGGSETQYF
DNA: TGTGCCAGCAGCTTACAACTAGCGGGAGGGAGTGAGACCCAGTACTTC

J: TRBJ2-1
D: TRBD2
size: few
V: TRBV9
CDR3: CASSGSGTYNEQFF
DNA: TGTGCCAGCAGCGGAAGCGGGACGTACAATGAGCAGTTCTTC